These T cell receptor beta chains were read from a single sample in a study of blood T cell repertoires in COVID-19. Clones were read by immunoSEQ multiplex PCR, and TCRdb kept only the in-frame ones, dropping some. The repertoire holds around 140,000 clones, with over 65% as singletons. Source material: peripheral blood. These receptors originate from a human donor in a cohort sampled during active COVID-19. CDR3s include the opening cysteine and the closing phenylalanine or tryptophan. D genes are given only for firm matches. Only part of the rows carry a size: once, few, many, or a class if the clone is expanded.

CDR3nt: TGTGCCTGGAGTAGGACGTGGGACAGGGATCCCTACGAGCAGTACTTC
CDR3aa: CAWSRTWDRDPYEQYF
d_gene: TRBD1
v_gene: TRBV30
abundance: NA
j_gene: TRBJ2-7

CDR3nt: TGTGCCAGCAGCTTCAGATACGAGCAGTTCTTC
CDR3aa: CASSFRYEQFF
d_gene: NA
v_gene: TRBV5-8
abundance: once
j_gene: TRBJ2-1

CDR3nt: TGTGCCAGCAGCCAAGAGGGAGGTGGCTCTGGGGCCAACGTCCTGACTTTC
CDR3aa: CASSQEGGGSGANVLTF
d_gene: NA
v_gene: TRBV4-2
abundance: NA
j_gene: TRBJ2-6

CDR3nt: TGTGCCAGCAGCGAGGGACAGATCTATGGCTACACCTTC
CDR3aa: CASSEGQIYGYTF
d_gene: TRBD1
v_gene: TRBV6-5
abundance: NA
j_gene: TRBJ1-2

CDR3nt: TGTGCCAGCAGTCCCCTTCGGGCAACTAATGAAAAACTGTTTTTT
CDR3aa: CASSPLRATNEKLFF
d_gene: NA
v_gene: TRBV27
abundance: NA
j_gene: TRBJ1-4

CDR3nt: TGCAGCGTAGCGACAGGGGGGACAGATACGCAGTATTTT
CDR3aa: CSVATGGTDTQYF
d_gene: TRBD1
v_gene: TRBV29-1
abundance: NA
j_gene: TRBJ2-3

CDR3nt: TGTGCCAGCTCACCTGCCTTACAGGGGGAGACCCAGTACTTC
CDR3aa: CASSPALQGETQYF
d_gene: TRBD1
v_gene: TRBV18
abundance: NA
j_gene: TRBJ2-5

CDR3nt: TGTGCCAGTAGTATAAGGGGGACAGGGACTAGCACAGATACGCAGTATTTT
CDR3aa: CASSIRGTGTSTDTQYF
d_gene: TRBD1
v_gene: TRBV19
abundance: NA
j_gene: TRBJ2-3

CDR3nt: TGTGCCTGGACAAAAAACAGGGGGAGTACTGAAGCTTTCTTT
CDR3aa: CAWTKNRGSTEAFF
d_gene: TRBD1
v_gene: TRBV30
abundance: NA
j_gene: TRBJ1-1

CDR3nt: TGTGCCAGCAGCCCCCCTCCGTCACTAGCGGGGAGCACAGATACGCAGTATTTT
CDR3aa: CASSPPPSLAGSTDTQYF
d_gene: TRBD2
v_gene: TRBV6-2/TRBV6-3
abundance: NA
j_gene: TRBJ2-3

CDR3nt: TGTGCCAGCAGCGACCCGGGACAGGGGAACACTGAAGCTTTCTTT
CDR3aa: CASSDPGQGNTEAFF
d_gene: TRBD1
v_gene: TRBV9
abundance: NA
j_gene: TRBJ1-1

CDR3nt: TGTGCCACCAGCAGAGATGGTGGCCAGCGGAGCAATGAGCAGTTCTTC
CDR3aa: CATSRDGGQRSNEQFF
d_gene: NA
v_gene: TRBV15
abundance: NA
j_gene: TRBJ2-1

CDR3nt: TGCGCCAGCAGCTTGGAAGGGGGTAATTCACCCCTCCACTTT
CDR3aa: CASSLEGGNSPLHF
d_gene: NA
v_gene: TRBV5-1
abundance: NA
j_gene: TRBJ1-6

CDR3nt: TGTGCCAGCAGCCTCGTGGCGGGGCCTAGCACAGATACGCAGTATTTT
CDR3aa: CASSLVAGPSTDTQYF
d_gene: NA
v_gene: TRBV7-2
abundance: few
j_gene: TRBJ2-3

CDR3nt: TGTGCCAGCAGCGTAGAGGCAGCGGGGGGCACAGATACGCAGTATTTT
CDR3aa: CASSVEAAGGTDTQYF
d_gene: TRBD2
v_gene: TRBV9
abundance: NA
j_gene: TRBJ2-3

CDR3nt: TGCAGCGTCTCCAACAGGGGTGAAACTGAAGCTTTCTTT
CDR3aa: CSVSNRGETEAFF
d_gene: TRBD1
v_gene: TRBV29-1
abundance: NA
j_gene: TRBJ1-1

CDR3nt: TGCGCCAGCAGCCGGGAGTTTCGGGATGAGCAGTTCTTC
CDR3aa: CASSREFRDEQFF
d_gene: NA
v_gene: TRBV5-1
abundance: NA
j_gene: TRBJ2-1

CDR3nt: TGTGCCAGCAGCTTTCCCGGGGTCTATGGCTACACCTTC
CDR3aa: CASSFPGVYGYTF
d_gene: NA
v_gene: TRBV5-5
abundance: NA
j_gene: TRBJ1-2

CDR3nt: TGTGCCAGCACCCGAGGGGGGCTAGCGGGAGTAGATGAGCAGTTCTTC
CDR3aa: CASTRGGLAGVDEQFF
d_gene: TRBD2
v_gene: TRBV2
abundance: once
j_gene: TRBJ2-1

CDR3nt: TGTGCCAGCAGTGTGGCTAGCGGGGGAGACACCGGGGAGCTGTTTTTT
CDR3aa: CASSVASGGDTGELFF
d_gene: TRBD2
v_gene: TRBV2
abundance: NA
j_gene: TRBJ2-2

CDR3nt: TGTGCCAGCAGCTTGCCAGGGGGCGCGGGGGATACGCAGTATTTT
CDR3aa: CASSLPGGAGDTQYF
d_gene: TRBD1
v_gene: TRBV5-4
abundance: NA
j_gene: TRBJ2-3

CDR3nt: TGTGCCACAACTAGAGGAGATACGCAGTATTTT
CDR3aa: CATTRGDTQYF
d_gene: NA
v_gene: TRBV10-3
abundance: NA
j_gene: TRBJ2-3

CDR3nt: TGTGCCAGCAGCCAAGGGGACGGGGCTAGCGGGAGTGGGGGTTCGAATGAGCAGTTCTTC
CDR3aa: CASSQGDGASGSGGSNEQFF
d_gene: TRBD2
v_gene: TRBV3-1/TRBV3-2
abundance: NA
j_gene: TRBJ2-1

CDR3nt: TGTGCCAGCAGCTCAGTCCCCCAGGCATACGAGCAGTACTTC
CDR3aa: CASSSVPQAYEQYF
d_gene: NA
v_gene: TRBV28
abundance: NA
j_gene: TRBJ2-7

CDR3nt: TGTGCCAGCAGTAAGCCGGGACAGATGACCTACGAGCAGTACTTC
CDR3aa: CASSKPGQMTYEQYF
d_gene: TRBD1
v_gene: TRBV28
abundance: NA
j_gene: TRBJ2-7

CDR3nt: TGTGCCAGCGGGGAGCGGGGGTGGCGGAATACGCAGTATTTT
CDR3aa: CASGERGWRNTQYF
d_gene: TRBD2
v_gene: TRBV5-4
abundance: NA
j_gene: TRBJ2-3

CDR3nt: TGTGCCAGCAGCTTGGCAGACAGTAACTATGGCTACACCTTC
CDR3aa: CASSLADSNYGYTF
d_gene: NA
v_gene: TRBV5-8
abundance: NA
j_gene: TRBJ1-2

CDR3nt: TGTGCCACTACCCTAGGGGGACCTCAAGAGACCCAGTACTTC
CDR3aa: CATTLGGPQETQYF
d_gene: NA
v_gene: TRBV28
abundance: NA
j_gene: TRBJ2-5

CDR3nt: TGTGCCAGCAGCTTGGAACAGGGTCGGCGAAACACCATATATTTT
CDR3aa: CASSLEQGRRNTIYF
d_gene: NA
v_gene: TRBV5-6
abundance: NA
j_gene: TRBJ1-3

CDR3nt: TGCGCCAGCAGCCATCACGGGTCTAATGAAAAACTGTTTTTT
CDR3aa: CASSHHGSNEKLFF
d_gene: NA
v_gene: TRBV4-1
abundance: NA
j_gene: TRBJ1-4

CDR3nt: TGTGCCAGCAGTGACTCGGGCCACACAGATACGCAGTATTTT
CDR3aa: CASSDSGHTDTQYF
d_gene: NA
v_gene: TRBV6-4
abundance: NA
j_gene: TRBJ2-3